A single sample is the source of the 26 T cell receptor beta chains below, sequenced in a study of CD8 T cell repertoires and HIV-1 epitope variants. Using immunoSEQ multiplex PCR, the repertoire was profiled, and TCRdb retains in-frame clones only, with some absent. This table has a few thousand clones, 60% to 70% appearing once. These receptors lack a known antigen. Sequencing input: cultured CD8+ T cells derived from PBMCs. The receptors shown here come from a male donor with HIV.

The chain combines TRBV10-3 with TRBJ2-2, with D uncertain. V was cut by 2 bases and J by 4 bases, with 8 bases left in between. CDR3 length equals 14 residues. Germline V CDR1 and CDR2: ENHRY, SYGVKD. The CDR3 DNA is TGTGCCATCAGTGAGGGCCCCGGCACCGGGGAGCTGTTTTTT. Residues: CAISEGPGTGELFF.

This clone occurred a few times. This sequence joins TRBV28 and TRBJ2-7, with 7 bases matching TRBD2. This CDR3 is 14 amino acids long. Germline assignment: CDR1 MDHEN and CDR2 SYDVKM. The V segment lost 7 bases and the J segment 4 bases; nucleotides outside the gene matches: 10. The CDR3 reads CASKVGEGQYEQYF. CDR3 nucleotide sequence: TGTGCCAGCAAAGTTGGGGAGGGCCAATACGAGCAGTACTTC.

The chain joins TRBV19 to TRBJ1-1, with no clear D. Germline V lookup: CDR1 LNHDA, CDR2 SQIVND (reference sequence). CDR3 length: 11 amino acids. V was trimmed by 5 bases and J by 8 bases, leaving 9 bases between them. The CDR3: CASSPGSEAFF. In nucleotides, the CDR3 is TGTGCCAGTAGTCCCGGCAGCGAAGCTTTCTTT.

The V and J genes are TRBV5-1 and TRBJ1-1; 8 nucleotides match TRBD1. Germline assignment: CDR1 SGHRS and CDR2 YFSETQ. The ends lost 4 bases at V and 0 bases at J; junction bases unmatched: 11. The CDR3 is made up of 17 amino acids. The CDR3 reads CASSRNRGTLLNTEAFF. The CDR3 DNA reads TGCGCCAGCAGCCGGAACAGGGGGACCCTTCTGAACACTGAAGCTTTCTTT.

CDR3 region: CASSGETYEQYF. DNA for the CDR3: TGTGCCAGCTCAGGGGAAACCTACGAGCAGTACTTC. The V gene is TRBV5-4, the J gene TRBJ2-7; perhaps TRBD1 as D (6 bases). V was trimmed by 7 bases and J by 2 bases, leaving 10 bases between them. The germline V gene encodes CDR1 SGHNT and CDR2 YYREEE (reference sequence). The CDR3 is 12 amino acids.

This clone turned up a few times. The chain links TRBV5-1 to TRBJ2-3, with TRBD2 matching over 7 bases. The germline gives CDR1 SGHRS, CDR2 YFSETQ. This CDR3 is 15 amino acids long. Unmatched junction bases numbered 9, after V lost 4 bases and J lost 4 bases. The CDR3 spells CASSAGTTGADTQYF. CDR3 nucleotide sequence: TGCGCCAGCAGCGCCGGGACTACCGGTGCAGATACGCAGTATTTT.

V is TRBV11-3 and J is TRBJ2-1; D possibly corresponds to TRBD2 (5 bases). V shed 0 bases and J shed 8 bases, with 11 bases lying between them. CDR1 and CDR2 (germline): SGHNT, YENEEA. The CDR3 contains 14 residues. CDR3 sequence reads: CASSLEGAPDEQFF. DNA for the CDR3: TGTGCCAGCAGCTTAGAGGGAGCCCCCGATGAGCAGTTCTTC.

J is TRBJ2-7 and V is TRBV28; possibly TRBD1 or TRBD2 for D (7 bases each). The CDR3 runs 16 residues. Germline values: CDR1 MDHEN, CDR2 SYDVKM. V was cut by 8 bases and J by 3 bases, with 23 bases left in between. This CDR3 is CASAGDRQGEDYEQYF. CDR3 DNA: TGTGCCAGCGCGGGGGACCGTCAGGGGGAGGACTACGAGCAGTACTTC.

The genes are TRBV7-7 and TRBJ2-3, with D uncertain. Germline V gives CDR1 SSHAT, CDR2 FNYEAQ (reference sequence). The CDR3 covers 15 residues. V gave up 1 base and J gave up 2 bases, with 10 bases separating them. CDR3 nucleotide sequence: TGTGCCAGCAGCTTAGGTCTGGGATCCACAGATACGCAGTATTTT. It codes for CASSLGLGSTDTQYF.

The chain joins TRBV2 to TRBJ2-1, with D tentatively TRBD1 or TRBD2 (6 bases each). The CDR3 consists of 16 residues. V lost 5 bases and J lost 9, with 23 bases in between. CDR1 and CDR2 (germline): SNHLY, FYNNEI. This chain's CDR3 is CASSSPGLQQGGEQFF. In DNA, the CDR3 is TGTGCCAGCAGTTCTCCGGGACTTCAACAAGGGGGTGAGCAGTTCTTC.

The V gene is TRBV5-1, the J gene TRBJ2-1, with 14 nucleotides matching TRBD2. V lost 4 bases and J lost 0; bases outside the gene matches: 3. The CDR3 runs to 17 residues. Germline CDR1 and CDR2: SGHRS and YFSETQ. The CDR3 region is CASSPTSGRASYNEQFF. CDR3 bases: TGCGCCAGCAGCCCGACTAGCGGGAGGGCCTCCTACAATGAGCAGTTCTTC.

The gene calls are TRBV7-9 and TRBJ2-1; D call uncertain. CDR3 size: 12 residues. Per germline, CDR1 SEHNR and CDR2 FQNEAQ (reference sequence). Trimming took 5 bases from V and 7 from J, leaving 9 bases between them. DNA of the CDR3: TGTGCCAGCAGCCCCCTCTGGAATGAGCAGTTCTTC. Residues: CASSPLWNEQFF.

J is TRBJ2-7 and V is TRBV5-1; 11 bases align to TRBD1. The CDR3 has 16 residues. V was pared by 0 bases and J by 6 bases, with 8 bases of the junction left unmatched. Looked up from germline, CDR1 is SGHRS and CDR2 is YFSETQ. The CDR3 DNA sequence: TGCGCCAGCAGCTTGGATGGGGACAGGGGGTTGGGCGAGCAGTACTTC. Translating it yields CASSLDGDRGLGEQYF.

This chain connects TRBV27 to TRBJ1-1; TRBD1 matches at 7 bases. The J segment lost 0 bases and the V segment lost 6 bases, leaving 4 bases of the junction unmatched. The CDR3 sequence is 14 residues long. CDR1 MNHEY and CDR2 SMNVEV come from the germline V gene (reference sequence). The CDR3 DNA reads as TGTGCCAGCAGAGACAGGGAAATGAACACTGAAGCTTTCTTT. Its protein is CASRDREMNTEAFF.

The chain links TRBV5-6 to TRBJ1-4, with 7 bases that match TRBD1. Germline CDR1 is SGHDT and CDR2 is YYEEEE. The CDR3 has 19 amino acids. V lost 3 bases, J lost 8 bases, and 22 bases stayed unmatched. CDR3 sequence (DNA): TGTGCCAGCAGCTCCCGGGACCCGGAACGGGACAGCGGGTGGGAAAAACTGTTTTTT. Its translation: CASSSRDPERDSGWEKLFF. The whole variable domain, filled in from reference TRBV5-6 and TRBJ1-4, reads DAGVTQSPTHLIKTRGQQVTLRCSPKSGHDTVSWYQQALGQGPQFIFQYYEEEERQRGNFPDRFSGHQFPNYSSELNVNALLLGDSALYLCASSSRDPERDSGWEKLFFGSGTQLSVL.

The chain couples TRBV7-2 to TRBJ1-6; D is undetermined. Germline loops: CDR1 SGHTA, CDR2 FQGNSA. Trimming stripped 2 bases from V and 6 bases from J, with 2 bases between. The CDR3 spans 12 residues. CDR3: CASSLSNSPLHF. The CDR3 coding sequence is TGTGCCAGCAGCTTATCTAATTCACCCCTCCACTTT.

This clone was counted a few times. This chain links TRBV7-9 with TRBJ2-7; no reliable D call. From germline, CDR1 is SEHNR and CDR2 FQNEAQ (reference sequence). Trimming pared 4 bases from V and 5 bases from J, leaving 15 bases between. The CDR3 contains 14 residues. The CDR3 region has the DNA TGTGCCAGCAGCTCAGTCCGAAGACCGGACGAGCAGTACTTC. Protein: CASSSVRRPDEQYF.

The rearrangement uses TRBV2 and TRBJ1-1; D remains ambiguous. V was cut by 3 bases and J by 1 base, with 6 bases left in between. CDR1 and CDR2 from the germline V gene are SNHLY and FYNNEI. The CDR3 has 13 amino acids. In DNA form, the CDR3 reads TGTGCCAGCAGTGACTGGGGGAACACTGAAGCTTTCTTT. It translates to CASSDWGNTEAFF.

V gene TRBV5-6 combines with J gene TRBJ1-6; tentative D call: TRBD1 (5 bases). CDR3 length: 14 amino acids. Germline loops: CDR1 SGHDT, CDR2 YYEEEE. V dropped 0 bases and J dropped 10 bases, with 11 bases sitting between them. The CDR3 region is CASSLGREVSPLHF. CDR3 bases: TGTGCCAGCAGCTTGGGCAGGGAGGTCTCACCCCTCCACTTT.

By sample share, this clone is hyperexpanded (1% or more). The V gene is TRBV4-3, the J gene TRBJ2-7; possible D gene TRBD2, 6 bases. The V end lost 0 bases, the J end lost 0 bases, and 21 bases lay between the germline ends. The CDR3 runs to 19 residues. Germline values: CDR1 LGHNA, CDR2 YSLEER. The CDR3 region has the DNA TGCGCCAGCAGCCAAGAGCCGGGAGCGGGCGCCCTGAGCTCCTACGAGCAGTACTTC. This codes for CASSQEPGAGALSSYEQYF.

This chain connects TRBV7-9 to TRBJ2-1; TRBD2 matches at 10 bases. CDR1 and CDR2 from the germline V gene are SEHNR and FQNEAQ (reference sequence). The CDR3 length is 17 residues. Trimming cost V 5 bases and J 6 bases; bases outside gene matches: 13. As DNA, the CDR3 is TGTGCCAGCAGCCCAGCTGGACAGCGGGGGGGCCGCAATGAGCAGTTCTTC. Encoded protein: CASSPAGQRGGRNEQFF.

The chain is built from TRBV7-8 and TRBJ2-1, with TRBD2 matching over 7 bases. The CDR3 contains 14 residues. V lost 2 bases to trimming and J lost 3 bases; unmatched junction nucleotides: 1. Germline CDR1 reads SGHVS; CDR2 reads FQNEAQ. Here the CDR3 reads CASSLSGDYNEQFF. The CDR3, as DNA: TGTGCCAGCAGCTTAAGCGGGGACTACAATGAGCAGTTCTTC.

The chain joins TRBV5-6 to TRBJ2-7; possibly TRBD1 for D (5 bases). The CDR3 runs to 14 residues. V dropped 0 bases and J dropped 7 bases, with 14 bases sitting between them. Germline values: CDR1 SGHDT, CDR2 YYEEEE. DNA for the CDR3: TGTGCCAGCAGCTTGGGACAGTACCTTCGTGAGCAGTACTTC. It yields the protein CASSLGQYLREQYF. The full variable domain, rest sourced from reference TRBV5-6 and TRBJ2-7, is DAGVTQSPTHLIKTRGQQVTLRCSPKSGHDTVSWYQQALGQGPQFIFQYYEEEERQRGNFPDRFSGHQFPNYSSELNVNALLLGDSALYLCASSLGQYLREQYFGPGTRLTVT.

The rearrangement uses TRBV19 and TRBJ1-1, with D possibly TRBD1 on 6 matching bases. The V end was cut by 5 bases, the J end by 2 bases, with 15 bases between. The CDR3 totals 15 residues. Germline loops: CDR1 LNHDA, CDR2 SQIVND (reference sequence). This chain's CDR3 is CASSALWTANTEAFF. The CDR3 nucleotides are TGTGCCAGTAGTGCCCTATGGACAGCTAACACTGAAGCTTTCTTT.

This clone was counted only a few times. V is TRBV27 and J is TRBJ2-2, with 13 positions matching TRBD2. After removal of 6 bases from V and 5 bases from J, the junction contained 21 bases not matched to a gene. Germline CDR1 is MNHEY and CDR2 is SMNVEV (reference sequence). The CDR3 is 21 residues long. The CDR3 nucleotides read TGTGCCAGCAGATCCACCACCACTAGCGGGGGGGCCTCTGGACTAACCGGGGAGCTGTTTTTT. Translated: CASRSTTTSGGASGLTGELFF.

This clone has just a few counts. The chain uses TRBV5-1 and TRBJ1-5; D perhaps matches TRBD1 (5 bases). CDR3 length: 15 amino acids. Trimming took 4 bases from V and 7 from J, leaving 18 bases between them. Germline V gene sequence: CDR1 SGHRS, CDR2 YFSETQ. CDR3 sequence: CASSPGMGDGQPQHF. The CDR3 nucleotides read TGCGCCAGCAGCCCGGGAATGGGGGACGGCCAGCCCCAGCATTTT.